This TCR beta chain derives from a study of T cell responses to AZD1222 COVID-19 vaccine. Comment on this clone: The antigen is not known.

Generated by immunoSEQ multiplex PCR, the TCRdb table keeps only in-frame clones and is missing some. In the table there are under 150,000 clones, 80% to 90% of which are singletons. Study-wide points: The donor group comprised mostly white British people and more females; the analysis possibly underestimated clonal diversity.

This TCR derives from an adult in good health. The sequencing used peripheral blood, collected on day 0 of AZD1222 vaccination.

The CDR3 bases are TGCGCCAGCAGTGAGTCGGGACAACTAGAGCAGTACTTC. It specifies CASSESGQLEQYF. The V gene is TRBV10-1, the J gene TRBJ2-7, with TRBD1 as a possible D gene (6 bases). V was pared by 0 bases and J by 7 bases, with 10 bases between. This CDR3 comprises 13 residues. Germline V lookup: CDR1 WNHNN, CDR2 SYGVQD (reference sequence).